This T cell receptor (beta chain) was profiled in a study of blood T cell repertoires in COVID-19. Per the original data handling: Reference gene primer amplification gave estimated nucleated cell counts. TCRdb's copy holds only in-frame clones and misses some; the assay was immunoSEQ multiplex PCR. That table is the source of V, J and clone size, and D and trimming were worked out from the DNA. Of approximately 240,000 clones listed, more than 65% are singletons. V trimming: 5 bases; J trimming: 5 bases; junction bases outside the gene matches: 2. CDR1 is SEHNR, CDR2 FQNEAQ, per germline (reference sequence). The CDR3 runs 14 residues.

The sequenced material came from peripheral blood. The origin of this receptor is a woman aged 30 to 39 who had recovered from COVID-19. The rearrangement links TRBV7-9 to TRBJ1-4; the match to TRBD1 covers 10 bases. CDR3 in amino acids: CASSRGQGNEKLFF. The CDR3 region has the DNA TGTGCCAGCAGCCGGGGACAGGGGAATGAAAAACTGTTTTTT.